This T cell receptor beta chain was obtained from a study of metastatic and nonmetastatic thyroid tumors. Looking at the study overall: Comparison of repertoires was carried out across blood and tumor or nodule tissue from malignant and benign thyroid patients. General study points: Malignant thyroid tumors reportedly exceeded benign nodules significantly in TCR beta diversity, with the difference appearing in blood and tumor.

TCRdb re-clonotyped the PCR reads via MiXCR. The sample shows around 30,000 clones, roughly 25% of them seen only once. This clone was found a few times. Its cognate antigen is unknown. No treatment had been given to any patient before thyroid surgery. Germline values: CDR1 MNHEY, CDR2 SMNVEV (reference sequence). The CDR3 contains 15 residues. Trimming pared 4 bases from V and 2 bases from J, leaving 11 bases between. The sequenced material came from blood. The origin of this receptor is a female donor with papillary thyroid cancer or a benign thyroid nodule (not recorded which). Some clones in this sample may be carry-over from other donors' samples. The chain couples TRBV27 to TRBJ2-2, with unresolved D. The CDR3 sequence is CASSSWAGNTGELFF. Here the CDR3 DNA reads TGTGCCAGCAGTTCATGGGCAGGAAACACCGGGGAGCTGTTTTTT.